This entry features one TCR beta chain sequence. Germline CDR1 SQVTM, CDR2 ANQGSEA. The CDR3 covers 15 residues. Trimming removed 6 bases from V and 2 bases from J; junction bases left unmatched: 5. Sequencing used immunoSEQ multiplex PCR; TCRdb keeps in-frame clones, though not all of them. This table holds about 150,000 clones, approximately 90% found once. The sample belongs to a study of radiation and T cells in renal cell carcinoma. Time point denoted: baseline pretreatment blood. The treatment is: 15 Gy SBRT to primary tumor, nephrectomy 4 weeks later. Blood was sampled at baseline, 2 weeks and 4 weeks after SBRT. The tumor was a clear cell renal cell carcinoma.

The sequence was obtained from a woman aged 45 to 65 with renal cell carcinoma. This rearrangement joins TRBV29-1 to TRBJ2-3; 13 bases fit TRBD2. Material: blood, obtained from a patient whose treatment included radiotherapy and nephrectomy. CDR3 coding DNA: TGCAGCGTGAAACTAGCGGGGGGGTTCACAGATACGCAGTATTTT. Protein: CSVKLAGGFTDTQYF.